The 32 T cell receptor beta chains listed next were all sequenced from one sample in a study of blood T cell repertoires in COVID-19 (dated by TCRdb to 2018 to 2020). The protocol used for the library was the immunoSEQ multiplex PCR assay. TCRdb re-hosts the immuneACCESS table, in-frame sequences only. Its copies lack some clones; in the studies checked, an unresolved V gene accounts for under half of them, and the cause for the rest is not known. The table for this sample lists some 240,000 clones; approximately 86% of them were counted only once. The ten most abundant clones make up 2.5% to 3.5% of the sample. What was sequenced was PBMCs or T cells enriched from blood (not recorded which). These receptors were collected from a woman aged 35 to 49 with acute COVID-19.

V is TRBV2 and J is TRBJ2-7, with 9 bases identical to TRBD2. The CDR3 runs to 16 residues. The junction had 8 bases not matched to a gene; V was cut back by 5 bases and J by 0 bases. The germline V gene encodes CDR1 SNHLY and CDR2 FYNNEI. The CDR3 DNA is TGTGCCAGCAGTCCCCGACTAGCGGCTAGCTCCTACGAGCAGTACTTC. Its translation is CASSPRLAASSYEQYF.

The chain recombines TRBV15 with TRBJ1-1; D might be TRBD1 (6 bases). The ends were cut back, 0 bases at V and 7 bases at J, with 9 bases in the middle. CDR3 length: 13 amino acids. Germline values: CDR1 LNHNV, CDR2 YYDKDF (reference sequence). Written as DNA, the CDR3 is TGTGCCACCAGCAGAGATCGGACAGTTGAAGCTTTCTTT. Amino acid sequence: CATSRDRTVEAFF.

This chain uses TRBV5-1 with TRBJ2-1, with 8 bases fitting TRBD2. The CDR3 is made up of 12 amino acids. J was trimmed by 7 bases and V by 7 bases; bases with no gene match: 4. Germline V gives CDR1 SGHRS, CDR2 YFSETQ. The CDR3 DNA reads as TGCGCCAGCGGGACTAGTGGGAATGAGCAGTTCTTC. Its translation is CASGTSGNEQFF.

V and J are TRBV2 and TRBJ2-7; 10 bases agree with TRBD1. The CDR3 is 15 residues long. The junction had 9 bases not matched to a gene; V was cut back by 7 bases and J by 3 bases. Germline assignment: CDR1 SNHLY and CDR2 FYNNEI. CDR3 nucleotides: TGTGCCAGCAACACCGACAGGGGGCGAGTCTACGAGCAGTACTTC. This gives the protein CASNTDRGRVYEQYF.

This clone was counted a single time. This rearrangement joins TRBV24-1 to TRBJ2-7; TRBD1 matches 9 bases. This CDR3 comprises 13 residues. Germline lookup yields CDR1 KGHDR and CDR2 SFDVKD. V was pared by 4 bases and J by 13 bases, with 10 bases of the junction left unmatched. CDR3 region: CATSETDRGGLYF. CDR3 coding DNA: TGTGCCACCAGTGAAACCGACAGGGGGGGGCTTTACTTC.

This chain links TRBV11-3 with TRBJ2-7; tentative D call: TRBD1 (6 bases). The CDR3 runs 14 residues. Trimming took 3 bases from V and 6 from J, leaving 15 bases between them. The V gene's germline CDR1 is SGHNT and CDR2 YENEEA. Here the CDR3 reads CASSFRGGGSEQYF. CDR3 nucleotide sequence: TGTGCCAGCAGCTTCAGGGGTGGGGGCAGCGAGCAGTACTTC.

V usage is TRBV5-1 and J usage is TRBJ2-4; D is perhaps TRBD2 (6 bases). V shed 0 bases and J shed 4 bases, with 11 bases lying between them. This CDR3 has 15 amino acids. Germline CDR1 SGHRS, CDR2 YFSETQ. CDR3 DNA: TGCGCCAGCAGCTTGGTCGCGGGATCTAAAAACATTCAGTACTTC. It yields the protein CASSLVAGSKNIQYF.

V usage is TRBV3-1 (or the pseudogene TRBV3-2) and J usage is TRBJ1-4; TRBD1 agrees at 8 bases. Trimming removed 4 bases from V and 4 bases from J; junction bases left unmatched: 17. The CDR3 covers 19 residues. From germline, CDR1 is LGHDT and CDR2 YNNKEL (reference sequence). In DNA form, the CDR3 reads TGTGCCAGCAGCCGAGAGCATGGCCCTGCAGGGACAGGTAATGAAAAACTGTTTTTT. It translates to CASSREHGPAGTGNEKLFF.

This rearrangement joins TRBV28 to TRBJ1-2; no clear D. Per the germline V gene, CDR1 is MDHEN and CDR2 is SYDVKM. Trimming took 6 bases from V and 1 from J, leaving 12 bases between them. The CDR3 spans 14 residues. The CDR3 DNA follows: TGTGCCAGCAGGATTGGAGGATTTAACTATGGCTACACCTTC. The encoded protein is CASRIGGFNYGYTF.

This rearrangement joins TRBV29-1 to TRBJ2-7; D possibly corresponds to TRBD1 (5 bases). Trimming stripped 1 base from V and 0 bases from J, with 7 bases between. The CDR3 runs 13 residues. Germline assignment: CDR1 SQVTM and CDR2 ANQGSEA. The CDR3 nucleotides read TGCAGCGTTGAAGGACAGAGCTCCTACGAGCAGTACTTC. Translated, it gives CSVEGQSSYEQYF.

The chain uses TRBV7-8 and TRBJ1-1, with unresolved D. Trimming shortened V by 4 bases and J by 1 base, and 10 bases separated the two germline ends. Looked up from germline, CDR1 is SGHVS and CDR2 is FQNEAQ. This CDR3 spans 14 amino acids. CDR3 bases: TGTGCCAGCAGCTCTAACCGGAGGAACACTGAAGCTTTCTTT. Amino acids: CASSSNRRNTEAFF. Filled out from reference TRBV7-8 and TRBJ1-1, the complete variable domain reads GAGVSQSPRYKVAKRGQDVALRCDPISGHVSLFWYQQALGQGPEFLTYFQNEAQLDKSGLPSDRFFAERPEGSVSTLKIQRTQQEDSAVYLCASSSNRRNTEAFFGQGTRLTVV.

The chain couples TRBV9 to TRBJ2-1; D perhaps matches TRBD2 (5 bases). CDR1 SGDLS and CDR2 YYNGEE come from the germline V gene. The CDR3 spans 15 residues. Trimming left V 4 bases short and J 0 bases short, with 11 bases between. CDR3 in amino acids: CASSTSGGSYNEQFF. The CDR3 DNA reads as TGTGCCAGCAGCACCAGCGGCGGCTCCTACAATGAGCAGTTCTTC.

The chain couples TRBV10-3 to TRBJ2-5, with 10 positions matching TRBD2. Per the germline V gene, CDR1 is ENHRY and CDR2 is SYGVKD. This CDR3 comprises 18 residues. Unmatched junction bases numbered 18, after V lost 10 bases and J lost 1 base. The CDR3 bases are TGTGCCACCGAACCACACGCTAGCGGGAGTTTGTTCCAAGAGACCCAGTACTTC. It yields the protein CATEPHASGSLFQETQYF.

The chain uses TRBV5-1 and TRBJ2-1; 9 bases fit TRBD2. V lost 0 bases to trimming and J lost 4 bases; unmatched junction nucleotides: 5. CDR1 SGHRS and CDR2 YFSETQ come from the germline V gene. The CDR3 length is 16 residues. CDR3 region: CASSLAPLAGYNEQFF. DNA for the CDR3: TGCGCCAGCAGCTTGGCGCCACTAGCGGGTTACAATGAGCAGTTCTTC.

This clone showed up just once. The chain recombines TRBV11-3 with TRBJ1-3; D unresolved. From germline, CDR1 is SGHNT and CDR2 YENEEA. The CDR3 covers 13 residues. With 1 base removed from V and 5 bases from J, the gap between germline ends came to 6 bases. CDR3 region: CASSLAGRNTIYF. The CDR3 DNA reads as TGTGCCAGCAGCTTAGCTGGCAGAAACACCATATATTTT.

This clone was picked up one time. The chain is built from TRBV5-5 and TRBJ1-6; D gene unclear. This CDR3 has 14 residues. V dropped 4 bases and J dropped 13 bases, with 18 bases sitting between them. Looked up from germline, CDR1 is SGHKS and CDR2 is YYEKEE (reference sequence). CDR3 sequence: CASSPIGEPLPLHF. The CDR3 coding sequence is TGTGCCAGCAGCCCTATCGGGGAGCCTCTCCCCCTCCACTTT.

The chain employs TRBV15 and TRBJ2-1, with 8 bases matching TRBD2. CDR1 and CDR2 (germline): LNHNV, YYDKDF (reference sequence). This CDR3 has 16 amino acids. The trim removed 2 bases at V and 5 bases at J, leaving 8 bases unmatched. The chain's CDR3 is CATSRKPGLVHNEQFF. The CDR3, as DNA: TGTGCCACCAGCAGAAAACCGGGACTAGTTCACAATGAGCAGTTCTTC.

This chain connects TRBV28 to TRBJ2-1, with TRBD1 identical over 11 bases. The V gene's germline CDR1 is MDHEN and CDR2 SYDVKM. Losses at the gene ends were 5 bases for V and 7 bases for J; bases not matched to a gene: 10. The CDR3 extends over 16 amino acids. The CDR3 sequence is CASSQMDRGRDNEQFF. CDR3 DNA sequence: TGTGCCAGCAGTCAAATGGACAGGGGGCGTGATAATGAGCAGTTCTTC.

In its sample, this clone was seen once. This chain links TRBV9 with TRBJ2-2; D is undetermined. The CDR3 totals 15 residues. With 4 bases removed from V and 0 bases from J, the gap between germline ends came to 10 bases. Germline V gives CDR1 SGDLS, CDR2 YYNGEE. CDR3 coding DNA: TGTGCCAGCAGCCCCACAACAGCGAACACCGGGGAGCTGTTTTTT. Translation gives CASSPTTANTGELFF.

The CDR3 nucleotides are TGCAGCGTTGTTGGCGGAGCATATGGCTACACCTTC. It translates to CSVVGGAYGYTF. The chain has TRBV29-1 and TRBJ1-2; D uncertain. V lost 4 bases and J 5 bases, leaving 11 bases between the germline ends. The CDR3 is 12 amino acids. The germline V gene has CDR1 SQVTM and CDR2 ANQGSEA. Full variable domain (missing parts from reference TRBV29-1 and TRBJ1-2): SAVISQKPSRDICQRGTSLTIQCQVDSQVTMMFWYRQQPGQSLTLIATANQGSEATYESGFVIDKFPISRPNLTFSTLTVSNMSPEDSSIYLCSVVGGAYGYTFGSGTRLTVV.

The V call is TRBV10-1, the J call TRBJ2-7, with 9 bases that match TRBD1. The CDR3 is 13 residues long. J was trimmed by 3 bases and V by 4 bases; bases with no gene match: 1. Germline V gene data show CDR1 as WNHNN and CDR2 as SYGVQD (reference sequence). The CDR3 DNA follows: TGCGCCAGCAGTGCGGACAGGGGCTACGAGCAGTACTTC. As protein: CASSADRGYEQYF.

The CDR3 DNA is TGTGCCAGCAGTTACTATCGGGAAAGCGAGCAGTACTTC. Translation gives CASSYYRESEQYF. The J gene is TRBJ2-7, the V gene TRBV6-5; D may be TRBD2 (5 bases). The germline CDR1 and CDR2 sequences are MNHEY and SVGAGI. V lost 1 base and J 6 bases, leaving 10 bases between the germline ends. The CDR3 is made up of 13 amino acids.

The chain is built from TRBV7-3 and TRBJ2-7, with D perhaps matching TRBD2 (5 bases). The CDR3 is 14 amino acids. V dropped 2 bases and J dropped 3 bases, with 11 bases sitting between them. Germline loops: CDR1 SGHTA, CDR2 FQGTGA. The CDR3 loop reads CASSLVPSSYEQYF. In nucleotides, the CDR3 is TGTGCCAGCAGCTTAGTCCCTAGCAGCTACGAGCAGTACTTC. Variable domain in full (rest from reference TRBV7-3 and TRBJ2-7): GAGVSQTPSNKVTEKGKYVELRCDPISGHTALYWYRQSLGQGPEFLIYFQGTGAADDSGLPNDRFFAVRPEGSVSTLKIQRTERGDSAVYLCASSLVPSSYEQYFGPGTRLTVT.

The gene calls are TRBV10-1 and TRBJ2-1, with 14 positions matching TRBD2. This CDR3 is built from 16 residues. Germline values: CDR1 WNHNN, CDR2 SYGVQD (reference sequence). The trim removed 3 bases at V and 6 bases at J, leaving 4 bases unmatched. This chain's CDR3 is CASSDPGLAGVNEQFF. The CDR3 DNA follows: TGCGCCAGCAGTGACCCGGGACTAGCGGGAGTCAATGAGCAGTTCTTC.

This CDR3 is CASSLRDRASNEQFF. In DNA form, the CDR3 reads TGTGCCAGCAGCTTAAGGGACAGAGCTTCCAATGAGCAGTTCTTC. V usage is TRBV7-3 and J usage is TRBJ2-1; 7 nucleotides align to TRBD1. Trimming cost V 1 base and J 6 bases; bases outside gene matches: 6. Germline assignment: CDR1 SGHTA and CDR2 FQGTGA. The CDR3 length is 15 residues.

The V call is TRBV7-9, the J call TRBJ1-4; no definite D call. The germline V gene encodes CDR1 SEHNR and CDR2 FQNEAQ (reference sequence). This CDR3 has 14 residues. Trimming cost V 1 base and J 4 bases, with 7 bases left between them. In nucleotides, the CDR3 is TGTGCCAGCAGCTTAGGGCCCCGTAATGAAAAACTGTTTTTT. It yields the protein CASSLGPRNEKLFF. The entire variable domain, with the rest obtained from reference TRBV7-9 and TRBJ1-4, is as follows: DTGVSQNPRHKITKRGQNVTFRCDPISEHNRLYWYRQTLGQGPEFLTYFQNEAQLEKSRLLSDRFSAERPKGSFSTLEIQRTEQGDSAMYLCASSLGPRNEKLFFGSGTQLSVL.

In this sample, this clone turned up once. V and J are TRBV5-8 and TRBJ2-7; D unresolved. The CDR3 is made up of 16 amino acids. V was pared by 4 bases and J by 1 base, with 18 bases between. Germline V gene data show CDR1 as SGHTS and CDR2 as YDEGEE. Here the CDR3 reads CASSQERGVRSYEQYF. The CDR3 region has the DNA TGTGCCAGCAGCCAAGAGCGAGGAGTAAGGTCCTACGAGCAGTACTTC.

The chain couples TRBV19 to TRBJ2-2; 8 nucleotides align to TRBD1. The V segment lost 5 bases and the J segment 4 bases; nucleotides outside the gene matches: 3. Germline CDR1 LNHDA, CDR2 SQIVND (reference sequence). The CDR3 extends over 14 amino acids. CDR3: CASSSGGGTGELFF. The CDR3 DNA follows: TGTGCCAGTAGTTCAGGGGGCGGCACCGGGGAGCTGTTTTTT.

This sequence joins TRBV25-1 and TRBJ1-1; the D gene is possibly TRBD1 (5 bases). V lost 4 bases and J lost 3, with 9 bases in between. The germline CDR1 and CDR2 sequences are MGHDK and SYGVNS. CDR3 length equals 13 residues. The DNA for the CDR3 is TGTGCCAGCAGTGGGCACAGGTACACTGAAGCTTTCTTT. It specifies CASSGHRYTEAFF. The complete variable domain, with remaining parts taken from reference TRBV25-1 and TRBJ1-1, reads EADIYQTPRYLVIGTGKKITLECSQTMGHDKMYWYQQDPGMELHLIHYSYGVNSTEKGDLSSESTVSRIRTEHFPLTLESARPSHTSQYLCASSGHRYTEAFFGQGTRLTVV.

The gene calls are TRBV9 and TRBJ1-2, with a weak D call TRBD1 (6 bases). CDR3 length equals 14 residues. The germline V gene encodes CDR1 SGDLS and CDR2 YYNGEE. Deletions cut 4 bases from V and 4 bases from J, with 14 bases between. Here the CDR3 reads CASSPGGQPYGYTF. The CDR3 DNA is TGTGCCAGCAGCCCGGGGGGACAACCCTATGGCTACACCTTC.

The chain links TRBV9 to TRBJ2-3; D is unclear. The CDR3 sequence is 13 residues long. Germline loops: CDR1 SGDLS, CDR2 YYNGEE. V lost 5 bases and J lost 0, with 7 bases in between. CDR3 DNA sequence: TGTGCCAGCAGTCCAACTAGCACAGATACGCAGTATTTT. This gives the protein CASSPTSTDTQYF.

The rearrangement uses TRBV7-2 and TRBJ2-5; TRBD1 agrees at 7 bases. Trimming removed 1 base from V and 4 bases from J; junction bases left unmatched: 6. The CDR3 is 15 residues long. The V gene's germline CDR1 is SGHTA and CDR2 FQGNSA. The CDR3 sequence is CASSLGRGGAETQYF. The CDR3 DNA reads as TGTGCCAGCAGCTTAGGGAGAGGGGGCGCAGAGACCCAGTACTTC.